This TCR beta chain was sequenced for a study of cytomegalovirus exposure and HLA in healthy donors. The J segment lost 2 bases and the V segment lost 3 bases, leaving 3 bases of the junction unmatched. Germline CDR1 and CDR2: SQVTM and ANQGSEA. This CDR3 region has 15 residues. 13 Jbeta primers and 60 Vbeta primers were used for the PCR. Repertoires were generated with immunoSEQ multiplex PCR, while TCRdb's copy carries only in-frame clones and drops some. The table includes 95,000 to 100,000 clones, around 77% detected once. The sequencing input was PBMCs. The V gene is TRBV29-1, the J gene TRBJ2-1, with 11 bases that match TRBD2. This clonotype originated in a man aged 35 to 55 in good health and CMV-seronegative. CDR3: CSVDTSGGTYNEQFF. The CDR3 DNA follows: TGCAGCGTTGATACTAGCGGGGGAACCTACAATGAGCAGTTCTTC.